This is a list of T cell receptor beta chains from one sample in a study of blood T cells in healthy people across ages. TCRdb passed the 5' RACE reads through MiXCR, listing each CDR3 protein once. The sample lists approximately 670,000 distinct CDR3 sequences, 35% to 50% seen once, with around 32% in the top ten. Sequencing was done on a sample of blood. The receptors were sampled from an elderly man in good health. Each CDR3 is given with its conserved first and last residue. Each record gives: D gene, V gene, J gene, clone size, CDR3 DNA, CDR3 protein. The D gene is left open where the match is weak. Rows may omit the clone size; those that give it use once, few, many or a size class.

d_call: NA; v_call: TRBV27; j_call: TRBJ2-2; clone_size: once; cdr3_nt: TGTGCCAGCAGTTCCGGGCGGCAGGGTGGCGGGGAGCTGTTTTTT; cdr3_aa: CASSSGRQGGGELFF
d_call: TRBD1; v_call: TRBV5-1; j_call: TRBJ2-3; clone_size: NA; cdr3_nt: TGCGCCAGCAGCTTGGAGTCACAGGGGGCGGATACGCGGTATTTT; cdr3_aa: CASSLESQGADTRYF
d_call: NA; v_call: TRBV27; j_call: TRBJ1-6; clone_size: NA; cdr3_nt: TGTGCCAGCGGGAGGGGACGGTCACCCCTCCACTTT; cdr3_aa: CASGRGRSPLHF
d_call: NA; v_call: TRBV4-3; j_call: TRBJ2-7; clone_size: many; cdr3_nt: TGCGCCAGCAGCCGCGGAAGCGATCTCTCCTACGAGCAGTACTTC; cdr3_aa: CASSRGSDLSYEQYF
d_call: NA; v_call: TRBV3-1; j_call: TRBJ2-6; clone_size: NA; cdr3_nt: TGTGCCAGCAGCCAGGGGGGGGCCAACGTCCTGACTTTC; cdr3_aa: CASSQGGANVLTF
d_call: TRBD1; v_call: TRBV27; j_call: TRBJ2-6; clone_size: NA; cdr3_nt: TGTGCCAGCAGTTTTTTAAGACAGGGACGGCAATCTGGGGCCAACGTCCTGACTTTC; cdr3_aa: CASSFLRQGRQSGANVLTF
d_call: NA; v_call: TRBV20-1; j_call: TRBJ2-7; clone_size: NA; cdr3_nt: TGCAGTGCTAGAACGCCGACCCCAGCGTTCGAGCAGTACTTC; cdr3_aa: CSARTPTPAFEQYF
d_call: TRBD2; v_call: TRBV20-1; j_call: TRBJ2-7; clone_size: many; cdr3_nt: TGCAGTGCCGACCCGCTCCTAGCGGGAGGCTACGAGCAGTACTTC; cdr3_aa: CSADPLLAGGYEQYF
d_call: NA; v_call: TRBV12-5; j_call: TRBJ2-1; clone_size: NA; cdr3_nt: TGTGCTAGTGCCCAATGGGAGTACAATGAGCAGTTCTTC; cdr3_aa: CASAQWEYNEQFF
d_call: TRBD2; v_call: TRBV7-9; j_call: TRBJ2-3; clone_size: many; cdr3_nt: TGTGCCAGCACCGCGGGAGGGAGTATAGATACGCAGTATTTT; cdr3_aa: CASTAGGSIDTQYF
d_call: NA; v_call: TRBV6-2/TRBV6-3; j_call: TRBJ2-7; clone_size: NA; cdr3_nt: TGTGCCAGCAGTAAAGGTTTCGGGACCACCTACGAGCAGTACTTC; cdr3_aa: CASSKGFGTTYEQYF
d_call: NA; v_call: TRBV5-5; j_call: TRBJ1-2; clone_size: few; cdr3_nt: TGTGCCAGCAGCTTATATGACAGTGCCAACTATGGCTACACCTTC; cdr3_aa: CASSLYDSANYGYTF
d_call: NA; v_call: TRBV11-2; j_call: TRBJ1-2; clone_size: NA; cdr3_nt: TGTGCCAGCAGCTTAGATGTGGGAGGCTCCGGCTACACCTTC; cdr3_aa: CASSLDVGGSGYTF
d_call: NA; v_call: TRBV12-5; j_call: TRBJ1-4; clone_size: NA; cdr3_nt: TGTGCTAGTGGAACCGGGAATAATGAAAAACTGTTTTTT; cdr3_aa: CASGTGNNEKLFF
d_call: NA; v_call: TRBV6-1; j_call: TRBJ2-1; clone_size: NA; cdr3_nt: TGTGCCAGCAGTGAAGCGGCGGGTCTTGCCTACAATGAGCAGTTCTTC; cdr3_aa: CASSEAAGLAYNEQFF
d_call: TRBD1; v_call: TRBV7-6; j_call: TRBJ2-1; clone_size: NA; cdr3_nt: TGTGCCAGCAGCTCCGAAACAGGGGTAGTATTGAATGAGCAGTTCTTC; cdr3_aa: CASSSETGVVLNEQFF
d_call: TRBD2; v_call: TRBV27; j_call: TRBJ2-1; clone_size: few; cdr3_nt: TGTGCCAGCAGACTAAAAGCGGGGGGGAACAATGAGCAGTTCTTC; cdr3_aa: CASRLKAGGNNEQFF
d_call: NA; v_call: TRBV5-6; j_call: TRBJ2-1; clone_size: NA; cdr3_nt: TGTGCCAGCAGCTTGGTCGGTAGCGCGAGCTACAATGAGCAGTTCTTC; cdr3_aa: CASSLVGSASYNEQFF
d_call: TRBD1; v_call: TRBV7-9; j_call: TRBJ2-5; clone_size: NA; cdr3_nt: TGTGCCAGCAGCTTAGGACAGGGGGTTTCGGGAGAGCAGTACTTC; cdr3_aa: CASSLGQGVSGEQYF
d_call: NA; v_call: TRBV11-2; j_call: TRBJ2-7; clone_size: few; cdr3_nt: TGTGCCAGCAGGCTCCTTGGGGGCCAAAGCTCCTACGAGCAGTACTTC; cdr3_aa: CASRLLGGQSSYEQYF
d_call: NA; v_call: TRBV30; j_call: TRBJ2-7; clone_size: few; cdr3_nt: TGTGCCTGGAGTGACAGACCCCCCTACGAGCAGTACTTC; cdr3_aa: CAWSDRPPYEQYF
d_call: TRBD1; v_call: TRBV6-2/TRBV6-3; j_call: TRBJ1-1; clone_size: NA; cdr3_nt: TGTGCCAGCAGTCGAACTACACCGGGACAGGGTGCTGAAGCTTTCTTT; cdr3_aa: CASSRTTPGQGAEAFF
d_call: TRBD2; v_call: TRBV6-2/TRBV6-3; j_call: TRBJ2-2; clone_size: NA; cdr3_nt: TGTGCCAGCAGCCTATCCCCACTAGCGGTCGTCACCGGGGAGCTGTTTTTT; cdr3_aa: CASSLSPLAVVTGELFF
d_call: NA; v_call: TRBV20-1; j_call: TRBJ2-7; clone_size: NA; cdr3_nt: NA; cdr3_aa: CSARVLSLSREQYF
d_call: TRBD2; v_call: TRBV5-1; j_call: TRBJ2-7; clone_size: NA; cdr3_nt: TGCGCCAGCAGCCGAGGACAGGGGACTAGCGGGAGCTCCTACGAGCAGTACTTC; cdr3_aa: CASSRGQGTSGSSYEQYF
d_call: TRBD1; v_call: TRBV7-6; j_call: TRBJ1-6; clone_size: few; cdr3_nt: TGTGCCAGCAGCTTTAGGGACAGGGGTAACTCACCCCTCCACTTT; cdr3_aa: CASSFRDRGNSPLHF
d_call: TRBD1; v_call: TRBV18; j_call: TRBJ2-7; clone_size: few; cdr3_nt: TGTGCCAGCAGCCCCGGGACAGGGAGGTCCTACGAGCAGTACTTC; cdr3_aa: CASSPGTGRSYEQYF
d_call: TRBD2; v_call: TRBV7-8; j_call: TRBJ2-1; clone_size: NA; cdr3_nt: TGTGCCAGCAGCTCGATTGGGACTAGCGGGAGGATTAAGGAGGGGGAGTTCTTC; cdr3_aa: CASSSIGTSGRIKEGEFF
d_call: NA; v_call: TRBV3-1; j_call: TRBJ2-1; clone_size: many; cdr3_nt: TGTGCCAGCAGCCAAGCGGTAATTAACAATGAGCAGTTCTTC; cdr3_aa: CASSQAVINNEQFF
d_call: NA; v_call: TRBV6-2/TRBV6-3; j_call: TRBJ2-4; clone_size: NA; cdr3_nt: TGTGCCAGCAGGACCTTTGGGGAGCAGTACTTC; cdr3_aa: CASRTFGEQYF
d_call: TRBD2; v_call: TRBV7-9; j_call: TRBJ2-1; clone_size: NA; cdr3_nt: TGCACCAGCAGCTTAGGGACTAGCGGGGGGGCCCATGAGCAGTTCTTC; cdr3_aa: CTSSLGTSGGAHEQFF
d_call: NA; v_call: TRBV6-2/TRBV6-3; j_call: TRBJ2-7; clone_size: many; cdr3_nt: TGTGCCAGCAGTTACGAAAGGGATGTCTTCAACGAGCAGTACTTC; cdr3_aa: CASSYERDVFNEQYF
d_call: NA; v_call: TRBV20-1; j_call: TRBJ2-7; clone_size: once; cdr3_nt: TGCAGTGCCTCGACCCCGAGCTCCTACGAGCAGTACTTC; cdr3_aa: CSASTPSSYEQYF
d_call: NA; v_call: TRBV6-2/TRBV6-3; j_call: TRBJ1-1; clone_size: NA; cdr3_nt: TGTGCCAGCAGTTACAGGGAACGGTTGAACACTGAAGCTTTCTTT; cdr3_aa: CASSYRERLNTEAFF
d_call: NA; v_call: TRBV5-4; j_call: TRBJ2-7; clone_size: NA; cdr3_nt: TGTGCCAGCAGCCGACCGGACCGCTACGAGCAGTACTTC; cdr3_aa: CASSRPDRYEQYF
d_call: NA; v_call: TRBV6-2/TRBV6-3; j_call: TRBJ2-4; clone_size: NA; cdr3_nt: TGTGCCAGCAGTGACGGGGGGCCCAAAAACATTCAGTACTTC; cdr3_aa: CASSDGGPKNIQYF
d_call: NA; v_call: TRBV20-1; j_call: TRBJ2-5; clone_size: few; cdr3_nt: TGCAGTGCTAATCGGGGCACCCAGTACTTC; cdr3_aa: CSANRGTQYF
d_call: NA; v_call: TRBV4-1; j_call: TRBJ1-4; clone_size: once; cdr3_nt: TGCGCCAGCAGCCCGGTGGGCGGGGGAACTAATGAAAAACTGTTTTTT; cdr3_aa: CASSPVGGGTNEKLFF
d_call: NA; v_call: TRBV12-3/TRBV12-4; j_call: TRBJ2-1; clone_size: few; cdr3_nt: TGTGCCAGCAGCTTTATTAAGCTTGCTCCCAGAAATGAGCAGTTCTTC; cdr3_aa: CASSFIKLAPRNEQFF
d_call: NA; v_call: TRBV4-3; j_call: TRBJ2-3; clone_size: NA; cdr3_nt: TGCGCCAGCGGGGAGGGGGGGGCCACAGATACGCAGTATTTT; cdr3_aa: CASGEGGATDTQYF
d_call: NA; v_call: TRBV15; j_call: TRBJ2-5; clone_size: few; cdr3_nt: TGTGCCACCAGCAGAGATCGTGTCGGGGAGAAAGAGACCCAGTACTTC; cdr3_aa: CATSRDRVGEKETQYF
d_call: NA; v_call: TRBV29-1; j_call: TRBJ2-5; clone_size: many; cdr3_nt: TGCAGCGTTGAAGCCGTGGGATCCCAGTACTTC; cdr3_aa: CSVEAVGSQYF
d_call: NA; v_call: TRBV29-1; j_call: TRBJ1-1; clone_size: NA; cdr3_nt: TGCAGCTTTGTTGTGGGGGCTCGCACTGAAGCTTTCTTT; cdr3_aa: CSFVVGARTEAFF
d_call: TRBD2; v_call: TRBV7-2; j_call: TRBJ2-1; clone_size: once; cdr3_nt: TGTGCCAGCAGCCCCCTAGCGGGCGACCAGTTCTTC; cdr3_aa: CASSPLAGDQFF
d_call: NA; v_call: TRBV27; j_call: TRBJ1-2; clone_size: few; cdr3_nt: TGTGCCAGCAGTTGGGGTGTTGGGGGGGGGTTATATGGCTACACCTTC; cdr3_aa: CASSWGVGGGLYGYTF
d_call: NA; v_call: TRBV7-2; j_call: TRBJ1-1; clone_size: NA; cdr3_nt: TGTGCCAGCAGCTTAAGACCCCCAGGGACCGACCGTGAAGCTTTCTTT; cdr3_aa: CASSLRPPGTDREAFF
d_call: TRBD2; v_call: TRBV20-1; j_call: TRBJ2-7; clone_size: NA; cdr3_nt: TGCAGTGCTAGTAGCGGGGGCTTCGGGGACTACGAGCAGTACTTC; cdr3_aa: CSASSGGFGDYEQYF
d_call: TRBD2; v_call: TRBV6-2/TRBV6-3; j_call: TRBJ2-3; clone_size: few; cdr3_nt: TGTGCCAGCAGTTACTCGGTAGCGGGGGGCCTTACCGATACGCAGTATTTT; cdr3_aa: CASSYSVAGGLTDTQYF
d_call: TRBD1; v_call: TRBV7-9; j_call: TRBJ1-6; clone_size: many; cdr3_nt: TGTGCCAGCACCCTCGGGACAGTTAATTCACCCCTCCACTTT; cdr3_aa: CASTLGTVNSPLHF
d_call: NA; v_call: TRBV5-1; j_call: TRBJ2-3; clone_size: many; cdr3_nt: TGCGCCAGCAGTCGGACCGGGACAGCGGGTAGCGATACGCAGTATTTT; cdr3_aa: CASSRTGTAGSDTQYF
d_call: NA; v_call: TRBV20-1; j_call: TRBJ2-7; clone_size: few; cdr3_nt: TGCAGTGCTAGAGATCACAGGGCCCCGATAGGGCAGTACTTC; cdr3_aa: CSARDHRAPIGQYF
d_call: TRBD1; v_call: TRBV7-2; j_call: TRBJ2-1; clone_size: few; cdr3_nt: TGTGCCAGCAGCTTGGGTCCCGGGACAGGGGATGCTGAGCAGTTCTTC; cdr3_aa: CASSLGPGTGDAEQFF
d_call: TRBD1; v_call: TRBV20-1; j_call: TRBJ2-7; clone_size: NA; cdr3_nt: TGCAGTGCCCTAGGACAGGGTGCCTACGGGCAGTACTTC; cdr3_aa: CSALGQGAYGQYF
d_call: TRBD1; v_call: TRBV5-1; j_call: TRBJ2-7; clone_size: few; cdr3_nt: TGCGCCAGCAGCTACACCGGGACAGGCCACTACGAGCAGTACTTC; cdr3_aa: CASSYTGTGHYEQYF
d_call: TRBD1; v_call: TRBV9; j_call: TRBJ2-3; clone_size: NA; cdr3_nt: TGTGCCAGCAGCACTCGGGACAGTGGGTCAGATACGCAGTATTTT; cdr3_aa: CASSTRDSGSDTQYF
d_call: NA; v_call: TRBV7-2; j_call: TRBJ1-2; clone_size: many; cdr3_nt: TGTGCCAGCAGCTGGATCGGGGCGGACAGTGGCTACACCTTC; cdr3_aa: CASSWIGADSGYTF
d_call: TRBD1; v_call: TRBV20-1; j_call: TRBJ2-1; clone_size: few; cdr3_nt: TGCAGTGCTAGGCCGGGACAGGGATACAATGAGCAGTTCTTC; cdr3_aa: CSARPGQGYNEQFF
d_call: NA; v_call: TRBV5-6; j_call: TRBJ1-5; clone_size: NA; cdr3_nt: TGTGCCAGCAGCCCCAACGCAGGGGACAATCAGCCCCAGCATTTT; cdr3_aa: CASSPNAGDNQPQHF
d_call: TRBD2; v_call: TRBV19; j_call: TRBJ2-3; clone_size: few; cdr3_nt: TGTGCCAGTGGAGTAGCGGGGTACTCAGATACGCAGTATTTT; cdr3_aa: CASGVAGYSDTQYF